Below are 30 T cell receptor beta chains sequenced from a single sample in a study of T cells in Graves' hyperthyroidism and ophthalmopathy. TCR beta CDR3 region amplification was performed from RNA transcripts. TCR CDR3 regions were first amplified by RT-PCR with HTBI primers. A single record per CDR3 protein comes from TCRdb applying MiXCR to the multiplex PCR reads. The sample lists more than 350,000 distinct CDR3 sequences; roughly 15% were seen once. Sequences were obtained from blood. The receptors here all came from a woman aged 55-75 years with Graves' ophthalmopathy.

This clonotype was seen more than once but under ten times. In DNA form, the CDR3 reads TGCGCCAGCAGCCTGACTAGCGGGAGGGATGCCGGGGAGCTGTTTTTT. The encoded protein is CASSLTSGRDAGELFF. The genes are TRBV5-1 and TRBJ2-2; 14 bases align to TRBD2. The J segment lost 6 bases and the V segment lost 4 bases, leaving 5 bases of the junction unmatched. The CDR3 runs to 16 residues. CDR1 SGHRS and CDR2 YFSETQ come from the germline V gene.

This clonotype has more than one count but fewer than ten. The gene calls are TRBV7-3 and TRBJ2-3; TRBD2 aligns across 7 bases. Germline loops: CDR1 SGHTA, CDR2 FQGTGA. V shed 5 bases and J 0 bases; nucleotides not matched to a gene: 5. CDR3 size: 15 residues. The CDR3 here is CASSRGGPSTDTQYF. Here the CDR3 DNA reads TGTGCCAGCAGCCGCGGGGGACCCAGCACAGATACGCAGTATTTT. The full variable domain, its missing parts supplied by reference TRBV7-3 and TRBJ2-3, is GAGVSQTPSNKVTEKGKYVELRCDPISGHTALYWYRQSLGQGPEFLIYFQGTGAADDSGLPNDRFFAVRPEGSVSTLKIQRTERGDSAVYLCASSRGGPSTDTQYFGPGTRLTVL.

Worth noting for this clonotype: With a much larger clone just one base away, this may be a read error. The chain couples TRBV5-1 to TRBJ2-1; 9 positions agree with TRBD1. In germline, CDR1 is SGHRS, CDR2 YFSETQ. The V gene end was trimmed by 2 bases and the J gene end by 4 bases; junction bases not matched to a gene: 7. The CDR3 has 16 amino acids. The chain's CDR3 is CASSLVDRGFYNEQFF. CDR3 DNA sequence: TGCGCCAGCAGCTTAGTAGACAGGGGGTTTTACAATGAGCAGTTCTTC.

This chain joins TRBV6-1 and TRBJ2-1; a possible D gene is TRBD2 (5 bases). Deletions cut 5 bases from V and 9 bases from J, with 20 bases between. Germline V gene lookup returns CDR1 MNHNS and CDR2 SASEGT. CDR3 length: 15 residues. The chain's CDR3 is CASSPALVPRGEQFF. The CDR3 DNA reads as TGTGCCAGCAGTCCGGCTTTGGTGCCACGGGGTGAGCAGTTCTTC.

The chain links TRBV3-1 to TRBJ2-7; D unresolved. V was cut by 4 bases and J by 5 bases, with 24 bases left in between. The CDR3 is 17 residues long. CDR1 and CDR2 (germline): LGHDT, YNNKEL (reference sequence). This CDR3 reads CASSLTLGIPSYNEQYF. The CDR3 nucleotides are TGTGCCAGCAGCCTAACGTTAGGGATACCGTCCTACAACGAGCAGTACTTC.

This clonotype was counted between two and nine times. The V and J genes are TRBV10-1 and TRBJ2-1; the match to TRBD1 covers 8 bases. V trimming: 5 bases; J trimming: 3 bases; junction bases outside the gene matches: 6. The CDR3 is 15 residues long. Germline CDR1 WNHNN, CDR2 SYGVQD (reference sequence). The CDR3 protein is CASSTGTGFYNEQFF. The CDR3 DNA reads TGCGCCAGCAGTACCGGGACAGGCTTCTACAATGAGCAGTTCTTC.

The rearrangement uses TRBV7-3 and TRBJ1-6, with 12 positions matching TRBD1. From germline, CDR1 is SGHTA and CDR2 FQGTGA. The CDR3 length is 17 residues. The V gene end was trimmed by 5 bases and the J gene end by 8 bases; junction bases not matched to a gene: 10. The CDR3 is CASSLRGTGGLDSPLHF. CDR3 sequence (DNA): TGTGCCAGCAGCCTCCGGGGGACAGGGGGCTTGGATTCACCCCTCCACTTT.

This clonotype has ten or more counts. J is TRBJ2-3 and V is TRBV30, with D perhaps matching TRBD2 (5 bases). CDR1 and CDR2 from the germline V gene are GTSNPN and SVGIG (reference sequence). This CDR3 comprises 15 residues. The DNA of the CDR3 is TGTGTCTCTCACCCCGTGCTAGCCAACACAGATACGCAGTATTTT. It yields the protein CVSHPVLANTDTQYF.

A few counts support this clonotype. The chain employs TRBV5-6 and TRBJ2-1; 12 bases map to TRBD1. This CDR3 comprises 14 residues. Unmatched junction bases numbered 5, after V lost 4 bases and J lost 9 bases. The germline CDR1 and CDR2 sequences are SGHDT and YYEEEE. CDR3 protein: CASSGDRGLGEQFF. The CDR3 coding sequence is TGTGCCAGCAGCGGGGACAGGGGGCTGGGTGAGCAGTTCTTC.

The chain employs TRBV7-9 and TRBJ2-7, with 15 bases that match TRBD2. The CDR3 has 21 amino acids. The J segment lost 2 bases and the V segment lost 3 bases, leaving 17 bases of the junction unmatched. CDR1 SEHNR and CDR2 FQNEAQ come from the germline V gene (reference sequence). CDR3 sequence reads: CASSFDDWWTSGRAGAYEQYF. The CDR3 region has the DNA TGTGCCAGCAGCTTTGACGACTGGTGGACTAGCGGGAGGGCCGGGGCCTACGAGCAGTACTTC. Combining the CDR3 with reference TRBV7-9 and TRBJ2-7 gives the whole variable domain DTGVSQNPRHKITKRGQNVTFRCDPISEHNRLYWYRQTLGQGPEFLTYFQNEAQLEKSRLLSDRFSAERPKGSFSTLEIQRTEQGDSAMYLCASSFDDWWTSGRAGAYEQYFGPGTRLTVT.

The sample holds many counts of this clonotype. The genes are TRBV6-2 or TRBV6-3 and TRBJ2-2; D may be TRBD1 (5 bases). The V end was cut by 2 bases, the J end by 10 bases, with 8 bases between. CDR1 MNHEY and CDR2 SVGEGT come from the germline V gene. The CDR3 sequence is 12 residues long. The CDR3 DNA follows: TGTGCCAGCAGTTACGGGGCGGCGGAGCTGTTTTTT. Its protein product is CASSYGAAELFF.

The chain combines TRBV9 with TRBJ2-5, with 13 bases identical to TRBD2. Germline V CDR1 and CDR2: SGDLS, YYNGEE. V lost 0 bases and J lost 5; bases outside the gene matches: 4. The CDR3 is 16 amino acids. The CDR3 here is CASSVEGLAGVETQYF. CDR3 bases: TGTGCCAGCAGCGTAGAAGGACTAGCGGGAGTCGAGACCCAGTACTTC.

The chain carries TRBV28 and TRBJ2-7; D is possibly TRBD2 (6 bases). Trimming cost V 5 bases and J 2 bases, with 16 bases left between them. Germline V gene lookup returns CDR1 MDHEN and CDR2 SYDVKM. CDR3 length: 15 residues. The DNA of the CDR3 is TGTGCCAGCAGTCACCCGAGCGGAGGGGCCTACGAGCAGTACTTC. It codes for CASSHPSGGAYEQYF.

The V gene is TRBV20-1, the J gene TRBJ2-5; perhaps TRBD2 as D (5 bases). The CDR3 is 12 amino acids. V was pared by 6 bases and J by 4 bases, with 12 bases between. Germline assignment: CDR1 DFQATT and CDR2 SNEGSKA (reference sequence). The CDR3 region has the DNA TGCAGTGCCCCAGCGGAGGTAGAGACCCAGTACTTC. Translated, it gives CSAPAEVETQYF.

This clonotype came up many times. The chain has TRBV6-1 and TRBJ1-5; 8 positions match TRBD1. The germline CDR1 and CDR2 sequences are MNHNS and SASEGT. The J segment lost 2 bases and the V segment lost 4 bases, leaving 4 bases of the junction unmatched. The CDR3 is 15 amino acids. The CDR3 coding sequence is TGTGCCAGCAGTGGACCGGGACAGGGCAATCAGCCCCAGCATTTT. It yields the protein CASSGPGQGNQPQHF.

The chain recombines TRBV7-3 with TRBJ2-1; D may be TRBD2 (5 bases). CDR1 and CDR2 (germline): SGHTA, FQGTGA. The V end was cut by 3 bases, the J end by 6 bases, with 9 bases between. This CDR3 contains 13 residues. DNA for the CDR3: TGTGCCAGCAGCTTCGACCGGGGCAATGAGCAGTTCTTC. Its translation: CASSFDRGNEQFF. Full variable domain (missing parts from reference TRBV7-3 and TRBJ2-1): GAGVSQTPSNKVTEKGKYVELRCDPISGHTALYWYRQSLGQGPEFLIYFQGTGAADDSGLPNDRFFAVRPEGSVSTLKIQRTERGDSAVYLCASSFDRGNEQFFGPGTRLTVL.

This clonotype was counted only a few times. This sequence joins TRBV6-1 and TRBJ2-2, with 8 nucleotides matching TRBD2. The CDR3 is made up of 16 amino acids. V dropped 5 bases and J dropped 7; count of bases not matched to a gene: 12. Germline assignment: CDR1 MNHNS and CDR2 SASEGT. CDR3 loop: CASSPIGLAMGGELFF. CDR3 sequence (DNA): TGTGCCAGCAGTCCCATAGGACTAGCTATGGGCGGGGAGCTGTTTTTT.

The V call is TRBV7-2, the J call TRBJ1-1, with D perhaps TRBD1 (5 bases). The germline V gene encodes CDR1 SGHTA and CDR2 FQGNSA. Trimming took off 5 bases at V and 11 bases at J, with 21 bases between the two ends. The CDR3 has 14 amino acids. Written as DNA, the CDR3 is TGTGCCAGCAGCCTGGACGGGCAGACACGGGGGGCTTTCTTT. It encodes CASSLDGQTRGAFF.

A word on this clonotype: A junction boundary mismatches the germline segment, possibly from a read error. The chain uses TRBV6-1 and TRBJ1-6, with 7 bases fitting TRBD1. CDR1 MNHNS and CDR2 SASEGT come from the germline V gene. The length of the CDR3 is 12 residues. The CDR3 bases are TGCGCCAGCAGAGGGACAGATTCACCCCTCCACTTT. This gives the protein CASRGTDSPLHF.

The sample holds a few counts of this clonotype. The rearrangement joins TRBV27 to TRBJ2-7, with D perhaps matching TRBD1 or TRBD2 (5 bases each). The CDR3 sequence is 15 residues long. The V gene lost 3 bases and the J gene lost 4 bases, with 16 bases spanning the gap. Germline V gene data show CDR1 as MNHEY and CDR2 as SMNVEV (reference sequence). The CDR3 nucleotides read TGTGCCAGCAGTTTTAGTGTGGGACCTTATTACGAGCAGTACTTC. Protein: CASSFSVGPYYEQYF.

The genes are TRBV27 and TRBJ2-6; a weak D match, TRBD1 (5 bases). Trimming stripped 7 bases from V and 0 bases from J, with 7 bases between. Germline CDR1 and CDR2: MNHEY and SMNVEV (reference sequence). The CDR3 is made up of 14 amino acids. The CDR3 sequence is CASMGLSGANVLTF. In DNA, the CDR3 is TGTGCCAGCATGGGGCTCTCTGGGGCCAACGTCCTGACTTTC.

This clonotype has a count of ten or more. V usage is TRBV7-9 and J usage is TRBJ2-1, with 8 bases matching TRBD1. Germline CDR1 and CDR2: SEHNR and FQNEAQ (reference sequence). The CDR3 runs to 16 residues. With 2 bases clipped from V and 1 base from J, the junction kept 4 bases outside the gene matches. CDR3 coding DNA: TGTGCCAGCAGCTTACCGACAGGGGCGTCCTACAATGAGCAGTTCTTC. This codes for CASSLPTGASYNEQFF.

This clonotype has at least ten counts. V gene TRBV24-1 combines with J gene TRBJ1-5; possible D gene TRBD1, 6 bases. The CDR3 has 17 amino acids. Trimming shortened V by 3 bases and J by 3 bases, and 17 bases separated the two germline ends. Germline assignment: CDR1 KGHDR and CDR2 SFDVKD. The CDR3 sequence is CATSDADLGQSNQPQHF. CDR3 nucleotide sequence: TGTGCCACCAGTGATGCGGACCTCGGACAGTCCAATCAGCCCCAGCATTTT.

The chain carries TRBV6-1 and TRBJ2-4, with D possibly being TRBD1 (5 bases). The CDR3 sequence is 16 residues long. V dropped 4 bases and J dropped 0 bases, with 13 bases sitting between them. The germline gives CDR1 MNHNS, CDR2 SASEGT. The CDR3 reads CASSVGLQAAKNIQYF. The CDR3 DNA sequence: TGTGCCAGCAGTGTCGGGTTACAGGCAGCCAAAAACATTCAGTACTTC.

V gene TRBV7-9 combines with J gene TRBJ2-7; 8 bases agree with TRBD1. J was trimmed by 3 bases and V by 5 bases; bases with no gene match: 12. The CDR3 loop spans 16 amino acids. Germline CDR1 is SEHNR and CDR2 is FQNEAQ (reference sequence). In DNA form, the CDR3 reads TGTGCCAGCAGCAAGGAAACGGGGGACAGGCTCTACGAGCAGTACTTC. It translates to CASSKETGDRLYEQYF. Combining the CDR3 with reference TRBV7-9 and TRBJ2-7 gives the whole variable domain DTGVSQNPRHKITKRGQNVTFRCDPISEHNRLYWYRQTLGQGPEFLTYFQNEAQLEKSRLLSDRFSAERPKGSFSTLEIQRTEQGDSAMYLCASSKETGDRLYEQYFGPGTRLTVT.

This clonotype was observed a handful of times. The chain combines TRBV20-1 with TRBJ1-1; TRBD1 matches 7 bases. There are 13 residues in the CDR3. Germline lookup yields CDR1 DFQATT and CDR2 SNEGSKA (reference sequence). V lost 5 bases, J lost 1 base, and 4 bases stayed unmatched. CDR3 DNA: TGCAGTGCTGACAGGGTCGGGAACACTGAAGCTTTCTTT. This gives the protein CSADRVGNTEAFF.

This clonotype has a count of ten or more. V and J are TRBV7-2 and TRBJ2-5, with 7 bases that match TRBD1. Trimming cost V 2 bases and J 5 bases; bases outside gene matches: 2. The CDR3 has 13 residues. Germline values: CDR1 SGHTA, CDR2 FQGNSA. The CDR3 bases are TGTGCCAGCAGCTTATCAGGGGGTGAGACCCAGTACTTC. Amino acid sequence: CASSLSGGETQYF.

A single count supports this clonotype. V gene TRBV2 combines with J gene TRBJ1-2, with D unclear. The germline V and J ends were trimmed by 1 base and 4 bases, with 7 bases remaining between them. The length of the CDR3 is 13 residues. In germline, CDR1 is SNHLY, CDR2 FYNNEI. CDR3: CASSEEHGYGYTF. The CDR3 coding sequence is TGTGCCAGCAGTGAAGAACACGGCTATGGCTACACCTTC.

V and J are TRBV6-1 and TRBJ1-6; possible D gene TRBD1, 5 bases. The V gene lost 5 bases and the J gene lost 13 bases, with 18 bases spanning the gap. The CDR3 has 14 amino acids. The V gene's germline CDR1 is MNHNS and CDR2 SASEGT. In DNA form, the CDR3 reads TGTGCCAGCAGTACCGGGGCAGGCCGCCTCCCCCTCCACTTT. Amino acid sequence: CASSTGAGRLPLHF.

In this sample, this clonotype turned up a few times. The gene calls are TRBV19 and TRBJ2-7; maybe TRBD1 (5 bases). Germline V gene data show CDR1 as LNHDA and CDR2 as SQIVND (reference sequence). The length of the CDR3 is 14 residues. Trimming took 7 bases from V and 1 from J, leaving 14 bases between them. CDR3 bases: TGTGCCAGTACTCCCAAGGGGATATCCTACGAGCAGTACTTC. This sequence encodes CASTPKGISYEQYF.